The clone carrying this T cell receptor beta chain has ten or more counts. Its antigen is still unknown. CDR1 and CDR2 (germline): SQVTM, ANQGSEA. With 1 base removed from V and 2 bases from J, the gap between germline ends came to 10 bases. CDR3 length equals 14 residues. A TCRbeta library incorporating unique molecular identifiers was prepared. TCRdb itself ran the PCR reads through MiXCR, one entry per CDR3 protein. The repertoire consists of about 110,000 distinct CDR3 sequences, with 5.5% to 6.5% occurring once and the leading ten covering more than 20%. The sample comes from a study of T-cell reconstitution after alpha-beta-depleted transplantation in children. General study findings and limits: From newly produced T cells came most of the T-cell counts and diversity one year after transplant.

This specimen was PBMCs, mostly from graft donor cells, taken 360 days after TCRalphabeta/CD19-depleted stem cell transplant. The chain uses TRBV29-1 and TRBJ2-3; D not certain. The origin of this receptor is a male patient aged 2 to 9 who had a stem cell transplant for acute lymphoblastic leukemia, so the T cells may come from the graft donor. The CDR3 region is CSVEGGSYTDTQYF. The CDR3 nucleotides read TGCAGCGTTGAAGGGGGTTCTTACACAGATACGCAGTATTTT.